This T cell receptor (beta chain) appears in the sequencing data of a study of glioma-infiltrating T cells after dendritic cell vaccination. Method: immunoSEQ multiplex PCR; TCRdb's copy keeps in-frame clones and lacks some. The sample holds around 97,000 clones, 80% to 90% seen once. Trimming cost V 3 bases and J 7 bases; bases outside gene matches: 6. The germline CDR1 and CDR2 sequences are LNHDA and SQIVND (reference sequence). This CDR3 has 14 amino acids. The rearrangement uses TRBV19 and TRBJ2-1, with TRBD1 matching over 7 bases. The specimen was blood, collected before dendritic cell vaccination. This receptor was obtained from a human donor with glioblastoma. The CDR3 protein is CASSMGDSRNEQFF. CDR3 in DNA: TGTGCCAGTAGTATGGGGGACAGCCGGAATGAGCAGTTCTTC.